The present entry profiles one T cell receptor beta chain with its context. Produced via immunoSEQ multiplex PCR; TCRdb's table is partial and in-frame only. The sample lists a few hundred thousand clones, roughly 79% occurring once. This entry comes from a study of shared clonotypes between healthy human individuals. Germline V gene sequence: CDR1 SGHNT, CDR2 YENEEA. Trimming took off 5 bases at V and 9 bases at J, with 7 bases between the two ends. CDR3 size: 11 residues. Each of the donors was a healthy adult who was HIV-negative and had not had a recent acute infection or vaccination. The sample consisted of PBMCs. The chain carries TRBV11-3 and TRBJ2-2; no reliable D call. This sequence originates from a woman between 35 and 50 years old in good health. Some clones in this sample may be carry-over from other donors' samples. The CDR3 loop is CASSVGRELFF. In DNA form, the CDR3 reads TGTGCCAGCAGCGTTGGGAGGGAGCTGTTTTTT.